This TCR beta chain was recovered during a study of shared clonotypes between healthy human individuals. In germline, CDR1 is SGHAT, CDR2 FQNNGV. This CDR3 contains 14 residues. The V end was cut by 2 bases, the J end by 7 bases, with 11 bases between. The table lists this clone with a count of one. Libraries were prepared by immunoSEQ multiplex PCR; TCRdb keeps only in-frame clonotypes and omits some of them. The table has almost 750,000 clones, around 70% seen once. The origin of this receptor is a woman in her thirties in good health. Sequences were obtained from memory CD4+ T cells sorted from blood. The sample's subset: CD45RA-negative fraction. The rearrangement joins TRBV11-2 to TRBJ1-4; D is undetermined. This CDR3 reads CASSLQRDSEKLFF. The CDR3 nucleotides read TGTGCCAGCAGCTTACAGCGAGACTCTGAAAAACTGTTTTTT.